Listed here are 26 T cell receptor beta chains from one sample, sequenced in a study of blood T cell repertoires in COVID-19. The protocol was immunoSEQ multiplex PCR, while the TCRdb copy is restricted to in-frame clones and leaves out a portion. The sample yields about 240,000 clones, 80% to 90% seen once. Sequences were obtained from PBMCs or T cells enriched from blood (not recorded which). These receptors were taken from a middle-aged man who had recovered from COVID-19.

This clone appeared a few times. The V and J genes are TRBV5-1 and TRBJ2-3; possible D gene TRBD2, 7 bases. This CDR3 is built from 19 residues. Germline CDR1 is SGHRS and CDR2 is YFSETQ. The ends were cut back, 0 bases at V and 2 bases at J, with 22 bases in the middle. The CDR3 DNA follows: TGCGCCAGCAGCTTGGGGACGGGGGCTGGCGGGGGCAACACAGATACGCAGTATTTT. As protein: CASSLGTGAGGGNTDTQYF.

The chain uses TRBV5-1 and TRBJ1-2, with 7 bases matching TRBD1. J lost 0 bases, V lost 4 bases, and 6 bases had no gene match. CDR1 SGHRS and CDR2 YFSETQ come from the germline V gene. CDR3 length equals 15 residues. The chain's CDR3 is CASSPRQGSNYGYTF. The CDR3 DNA reads as TGCGCCAGCAGCCCGAGACAGGGATCTAACTATGGCTACACCTTC.

CDR3 bases: TGTGCCAGCAGCCAAAGTTGGCGGGGAGTGGGTGGCTACACCTTC. This encodes CASSQSWRGVGGYTF. The chain has TRBV3-1 (or the pseudogene TRBV3-2) and TRBJ1-2; D unresolved. V lost 2 bases to trimming and J lost 7 bases, with 17 bases between them. The CDR3 covers 15 residues. The V gene's germline CDR1 is LGHDT and CDR2 YNNKEL (reference sequence).

The rearrangement uses TRBV10-3 and TRBJ2-5, with 9 bases fitting TRBD1. CDR1 is ENHRY, CDR2 SYGVKD, per germline. Trimming cost V 6 bases and J 2 bases; bases outside gene matches: 7. The CDR3 consists of 15 residues. DNA for the CDR3: TGTGCCATCAGGGGACAGGGACTGGTTCAAGAGACCCAGTACTTC. It yields the protein CAIRGQGLVQETQYF.

This clone was detected a few times. This chain connects TRBV7-8 to TRBJ1-3; D not certain. In germline, CDR1 is SGHVS, CDR2 FQNEAQ. The CDR3 has 15 residues. Trimming took off 4 bases at V and 3 bases at J, with 13 bases between the two ends. The CDR3 DNA reads TGTGCCAGCAGCTCTAGTTCGGCATTTGGAAACACCATATATTTT. It codes for CASSSSSAFGNTIYF.

The chain couples TRBV4-1 to TRBJ2-3; 10 bases are a match to TRBD1. CDR1 MGHRA and CDR2 YSYEKL come from the germline V gene. The CDR3 consists of 17 residues. J was trimmed by 4 bases and V by 4 bases; bases with no gene match: 11. The CDR3 nucleotides are TGCGCCAGCAGCCGACGGTCCGGGACAGGGGACGCAGATACGCAGTATTTT. It specifies CASSRRSGTGDADTQYF.

The genes are TRBV6-6 and TRBJ2-7, with 8 nucleotides matching TRBD2. CDR3 size: 15 residues. The trim removed 10 bases at V and 0 bases at J, leaving 11 bases unmatched. CDR1 is MNHNY and CDR2 is SVGAGI in the germline V gene (reference sequence). The CDR3 bases are TGTGCCACCTGCCCGGCGACTAGCGCCTCCTACGAGCAGTACTTC. It encodes CATCPATSASYEQYF.

The V call is TRBV11-3, the J call TRBJ2-3; maybe TRBD1 (6 bases). Germline V lookup: CDR1 SGHNT, CDR2 YENEEA. V lost 5 bases and J 0 bases, leaving 12 bases between the germline ends. CDR3 length: 15 residues. The CDR3 nucleotides are TGTGCCAGCAGCCCAGGGACAACTAGCACAGATACGCAGTATTTT. Translating gives CASSPGTTSTDTQYF.

V gene TRBV27 combines with J gene TRBJ1-3; D perhaps matches TRBD1 (5 bases). Germline lookup yields CDR1 MNHEY and CDR2 SMNVEV (reference sequence). The V end was cut by 5 bases, the J end by 0 bases, with 11 bases between. The CDR3 totals 15 residues. The CDR3 sequence: CASSVDSSSGNTIYF. CDR3 coding DNA: TGTGCCAGCAGTGTCGACAGCAGCTCTGGAAACACCATATATTTT.

The chain employs TRBV6-5 and TRBJ2-1; D is possibly TRBD2 (6 bases). This CDR3 contains 14 residues. Germline assignment: CDR1 MNHEY and CDR2 SVGAGI. V was cut by 6 bases and J by 3 bases, with 12 bases left in between. CDR3 DNA sequence: TGTGCCAGCAGCCAGCGGGCCAACTACAATGAGCAGTTCTTC. It translates to CASSQRANYNEQFF.

In this sample, this clone turned up once. V gene TRBV18 combines with J gene TRBJ1-5; D is uncertain. V was shortened by 1 base and J by 7 bases, with 11 bases between the two germline ends. Germline V gene lookup returns CDR1 KGHSH and CDR2 LQKENI. This CDR3 contains 14 residues. The chain's CDR3 is CASSPREGRQPQHF. CDR3 in DNA: TGTGCCAGCTCACCACGAGAGGGTCGGCAGCCCCAGCATTTT. The full variable domain, its missing parts supplied by reference TRBV18 and TRBJ1-5, is NAGVMQNPRHLVRRRGQEARLRCSPMKGHSHVYWYRQLPEEGLKFMVYLQKENIIDESGMPKERFSAEFPKEGPSILRIQQVVRGDSAAYFCASSPREGRQPQHFGDGTRLSIL.

The J gene is TRBJ2-3, the V gene TRBV7-3; D is undetermined. Per the germline V gene, CDR1 is SGHTA and CDR2 is FQGTGA. This CDR3 spans 16 amino acids. Trimming left V 2 bases short and J 2 bases short, with 14 bases between. Written as DNA, the CDR3 is TGTGCCAGCAGCTTACTCTTCACAGAAAACACAGATACGCAGTATTTT. This codes for CASSLLFTENTDTQYF.

This clone was seen more than once but under ten times. The gene calls are TRBV6-6 and TRBJ2-7; 13 bases are shared with TRBD2. Germline V gene sequence: CDR1 MNHNY, CDR2 SVGAGI (reference sequence). Trimming at V came to 5 bases and at J to 8 bases, leaving 6 bases not matched to a gene. The CDR3 has 14 amino acids. CDR3 amino acids: CASSPGTSGTKQYF. The CDR3 DNA reads as TGTGCCAGCAGTCCCGGGACTAGCGGGACCAAGCAGTACTTC.

This clone was observed a single time. This chain links TRBV14 with TRBJ1-4; 7 bases fit TRBD1. Germline CDR1 is SGHDN and CDR2 is FVKESK. The V and J ends lost 4 bases and 6 bases, in that order; junction bases with no gene match: 8. This CDR3 region has 15 residues. In nucleotides, the CDR3 is TGTGCCAGCAGCCGACAGACAGGGCGTGATGAAAAACTGTTTTTT. It codes for CASSRQTGRDEKLFF.

V and J are TRBV14 and TRBJ2-5; 11 positions match TRBD1. Germline values: CDR1 SGHDN, CDR2 FVKESK. The CDR3 extends over 17 amino acids. J gave up 4 bases and V 2 bases, and 9 bases lay outside the gene matches. The CDR3 spells CASSQSRTGGLGETQYF. In DNA form, the CDR3 reads TGTGCCAGCAGCCAATCAAGGACAGGGGGCTTGGGAGAGACCCAGTACTTC.

The rearrangement uses TRBV6-4 and TRBJ1-1, with D possibly TRBD1 on 5 matching bases. V was shortened by 4 bases and J by 4 bases, with 16 bases between the two germline ends. Germline values: CDR1 MRHNA, CDR2 SNTAGT. The CDR3 is 15 amino acids. CDR3 DNA: TGTGCCAGCAGTGTCTACGGGGGTTTGGGCACTGAAGCTTTCTTT. Translation gives CASSVYGGLGTEAFF.

The rearrangement joins TRBV19 to TRBJ1-4; no reliable D call. Trimming left V 5 bases short and J 1 base short, with 11 bases between. Germline-derived CDR1 and CDR2 are LNHDA and SQIVND (reference sequence). CDR3 size: 15 residues. CDR3 coding DNA: TGTGCCAGTAGTGCTATGTTGATAACTAATGAAAAACTGTTTTTT. Amino acids: CASSAMLITNEKLFF.

This clone was detected only a few times. The chain recombines TRBV5-1 with TRBJ1-1; tentatively, D is TRBD1 (6 bases). Germline CDR1 and CDR2: SGHRS and YFSETQ. This CDR3 contains 15 residues. V lost 1 base and J lost 3, with 13 bases in between. CDR3 in amino acids: CASSLQGRVDTEAFF. The CDR3 coding sequence is TGCGCCAGCAGCTTGCAGGGGAGGGTGGACACTGAAGCTTTCTTT.

The chain uses TRBV27 and TRBJ1-6, with a possible D match to TRBD1 (5 bases). The CDR3 spans 16 residues. The V gene lost 7 bases and the J gene lost 3 bases, with 16 bases spanning the gap. Germline loops: CDR1 MNHEY, CDR2 SMNVEV (reference sequence). The CDR3 DNA is TGTGCCAGCACCTCTAGGGGAAGTTACTATAATTCACCCCTCCACTTT. Translated, it gives CASTSRGSYYNSPLHF.

The J gene is TRBJ2-4, the V gene TRBV9; 10 bases are shared with TRBD2. The germline V gene encodes CDR1 SGDLS and CDR2 YYNGEE. This CDR3 comprises 16 residues. V lost 4 bases, J lost 1 base, and 5 bases stayed unmatched. The chain's CDR3 is CASSRTSGVAKNIQYF. DNA of the CDR3: TGTGCCAGCAGCAGGACTAGCGGTGTGGCCAAAAACATTCAGTACTTC.

The J gene is TRBJ1-1, the V gene TRBV7-3, with 11 bases matching TRBD1. There are 15 residues in the CDR3. In germline, CDR1 is SGHTA, CDR2 FQGTGA. V dropped 6 bases and J dropped 6; count of bases not matched to a gene: 9. Here the CDR3 DNA reads TGTGCCAGCAGTATATTAGGACAGGGGGCGTCTGAAGCTTTCTTT. Amino acids: CASSILGQGASEAFF. The full variable domain, its missing parts supplied by reference TRBV7-3 and TRBJ1-1, is GAGVSQTPSNKVTEKGKYVELRCDPISGHTALYWYRQSLGQGPEFLIYFQGTGAADDSGLPNDRFFAVRPEGSVSTLKIQRTERGDSAVYLCASSILGQGASEAFFGQGTRLTVV.

This clone is a singleton in its sample. The chain employs TRBV5-1 and TRBJ1-1; possible D gene TRBD1, 5 bases. Per germline, CDR1 SGHRS and CDR2 YFSETQ. The CDR3 has 15 residues. Trimming stripped 2 bases from V and 2 bases from J, with 13 bases between. The CDR3 DNA sequence: TGCGCCAGCAGCTTTGTCTGGGACTCTAACACTGAAGCTTTCTTT. This sequence encodes CASSFVWDSNTEAFF.

V gene TRBV28 combines with J gene TRBJ1-5; D is possibly TRBD1 (6 bases). Germline V gene lookup returns CDR1 MDHEN and CDR2 SYDVKM. This CDR3 contains 13 residues. The V gene lost 10 bases and the J gene lost 0 bases, with 10 bases spanning the gap. As DNA, the CDR3 is TGTGCCACCTACAGGGATAGCAATCAGCCCCAGCATTTT. Translation: CATYRDSNQPQHF.

The chain has TRBV18 and TRBJ1-2; 10 bases agree with TRBD1. The CDR3 loop spans 15 amino acids. The germline V gene encodes CDR1 KGHSH and CDR2 LQKENI. V shed 4 bases, J shed 8 bases, and the junction held 10 bases outside the gene matches. CDR3 sequence: CASSQRQTGGYGYTF. The CDR3 DNA reads TGTGCCAGCTCACAACGACAGACAGGGGGCTACGGCTACACCTTC.

The chain uses TRBV7-2 and TRBJ2-2; maybe TRBD2 (6 bases). This CDR3 has 16 amino acids. V lost 5 bases to trimming and J lost 2 bases, with 15 bases between them. Germline V lookup: CDR1 SGHTA, CDR2 FQGNSA. CDR3 protein: CASSPRLGGNTGELFF. In DNA, the CDR3 is TGTGCCAGCAGCCCACGACTAGGCGGAAACACCGGGGAGCTGTTTTTT.

As DNA, the CDR3 is TGCGCCAGCAGCTTTCTGTCCGAGAGGGAGACCCAGTACTTC. This encodes CASSFLSERETQYF. The chain joins TRBV5-1 to TRBJ2-5; D gene uncertain. This CDR3 comprises 14 residues. Germline CDR1 SGHRS, CDR2 YFSETQ. V lost 2 bases, J lost 5 bases, and 13 bases lay in between.